This passage covers 14 T cell receptor beta chains from one sample sequenced in a study of regulatory T cells in long-lasting Graves disease. Noted time point: newly diagnosed GD, antithyroid drugs for less than 3 months. PBMCs were the source of the RNA used for TCR sequencing. Building of the TCR beta libraries involved iRepertoire HTBI primers and Arm-PCR of CDR3 regions. TCRdb re-derived calls from the multiplex PCR reads in MiXCR, one entry per CDR3 protein. This table has approximately 560,000 distinct CDR3 sequences, 15% to 20% appearing once. Separately, the same data were catalogued under a study of T cells in Graves' hyperthyroidism and ophthalmopathy.

Sequenced material: peripheral blood mononuclear cells (PBMCs), taken at new diagnosis, from a patient treated with antithyroid drugs. The receptors come from a man in his late teens or twenties with Graves disease.

This clonotype has a count of ten or more. The V gene is TRBV2, the J gene TRBJ2-2; 7 nucleotides match TRBD1. The CDR3 sequence is 13 residues long. J gave up 5 bases and V 7 bases, and 4 bases lay outside the gene matches. Germline V CDR1 and CDR2: SNHLY, FYNNEI. In nucleotides, the CDR3 is TGTGCCAGCAACCCGACAGGGACCGGGGAGCTGTTTTTT. Its protein product is CASNPTGTGELFF.

This clonotype was counted between two and nine times. The chain recombines TRBV13 with TRBJ1-3; D is perhaps TRBD1 (5 bases). V was pared by 5 bases and J by 0 bases, with 17 bases between. CDR3 size: 17 residues. Germline V lookup: CDR1 PRHDT, CDR2 FYEKMQ (reference sequence). This CDR3 is CASSQRSQAYSGNTIYF. In DNA form, the CDR3 reads TGTGCCAGCAGCCAACGATCACAGGCCTACTCTGGAAACACCATATATTTT.

This clonotype was counted at least ten times. This chain uses TRBV7-9 with TRBJ2-5; 8 nucleotides agree with TRBD2. The length of the CDR3 is 15 residues. Germline lookup yields CDR1 SEHNR and CDR2 FQNEAQ (reference sequence). The J segment lost 7 bases and the V segment lost 6 bases, leaving 13 bases of the junction unmatched. DNA of the CDR3: TGTGCCAGCAGGGGTTCGGCCGCCGGGGGGGCGACCCAGTACTTC. Protein sequence: CASRGSAAGGATQYF.

The sample holds a few counts of this clonotype. The chain employs TRBV7-3 and TRBJ2-2; unclear D gene. The V gene lost 2 bases and the J gene lost 8 bases, with 12 bases spanning the gap. This CDR3 is 14 amino acids long. Germline CDR1 reads SGHTA; CDR2 reads FQGTGA. As DNA, the CDR3 is TGTGCCAGCAGCTTAGGGCTAATGTCTGGGGAGCTGTTTTTT. Translated: CASSLGLMSGELFF.

This chain connects TRBV4-2 to TRBJ2-3; 12 bases are a match to TRBD2. Germline V lookup: CDR1 LGHNA, CDR2 YNFKEQ. CDR3 length: 15 residues. V lost 3 bases to trimming and J lost 4 bases; unmatched junction nucleotides: 2. The CDR3 protein is CASSHGLAGSDTQYF. The DNA for the CDR3 is TGTGCCAGCAGCCATGGACTAGCGGGATCAGATACGCAGTATTTT.

This clonotype has a count of ten or more. J is TRBJ2-5 and V is TRBV29-1, with a possible D match to TRBD2 (5 bases). Per germline, CDR1 SQVTM and CDR2 ANQGSEA. This CDR3 spans 11 amino acids. Trimming pared 7 bases from V and 5 bases from J, leaving 11 bases between. CDR3 region: CSGAVEETQYF. As DNA, the CDR3 is TGCAGCGGAGCGGTTGAGGAGACCCAGTACTTC.

This clonotype was picked up many times. J is TRBJ2-1 and V is TRBV3-1; the match to TRBD1 covers 8 bases. V lost 0 bases and J lost 8; bases outside the gene matches: 12. The CDR3 contains 17 residues. Germline loops: CDR1 LGHDT, CDR2 YNNKEL (reference sequence). This chain's CDR3 is CASSQDMETGVRDEQFF. CDR3 coding DNA: TGTGCCAGCAGCCAAGATATGGAGACAGGGGTCCGGGATGAGCAGTTCTTC.

This clonotype has at least ten counts. The chain is built from TRBV11-2 and TRBJ2-2, with 7 positions matching TRBD1. There are 23 residues in the CDR3. Germline assignment: CDR1 SGHAT and CDR2 FQNNGV. Germline trimming cut 3 bases from V and 1 base from J; bases unmatched to any gene: 26. CDR3 in DNA: TGTGCCAGCAGCTTCGGACAGGAGATATACCCGGCGAATATTTTCGGGAACACCGGGGAGCTGTTTTTT. This gives the protein CASSFGQEIYPANIFGNTGELFF.

The chain recombines TRBV6-2 or TRBV6-3 with TRBJ1-5; 8 bases are shared with TRBD1. V lost 7 bases, J lost 9 bases, and 5 bases stayed unmatched. Per the germline V gene, CDR1 is MNHEY and CDR2 is SVGEGT. The CDR3 loop spans 12 amino acids. In DNA, the CDR3 is TGTGCCAGCACTAATCAGGGGGCGCCCCAGCATTTT. Its translation: CASTNQGAPQHF.

This chain joins TRBV5-1 and TRBJ2-3, with TRBD1 as a possible D gene (6 bases). The CDR3 consists of 15 residues. Germline values: CDR1 SGHRS, CDR2 YFSETQ. V was clipped by 0 bases and J by 2 bases, with 10 bases between them. The CDR3 coding sequence is TGCGCCAGCAGCTTGGCCGGACAGACCACAGATACGCAGTATTTT. It is translated as CASSLAGQTTDTQYF.

In this sample, this clonotype turned up a few times. The chain recombines TRBV5-1 with TRBJ2-7; weak D call: TRBD2 (6 bases). Germline V gene lookup returns CDR1 SGHRS and CDR2 YFSETQ. The CDR3 spans 11 residues. CDR3 loop: CVSGGSYEQYF. The CDR3 DNA reads as TGCGTCTCTGGAGGGAGTTACGAGCAGTACTTC. Combining the CDR3 with reference TRBV5-1 and TRBJ2-7 gives the whole variable domain KAGVTQTPRYLIKTRGQQVTLSCSPISGHRSVSWYQQTPGQGLQFLFEYFSETQRNKGNFPGRFSGRQFSNSRSEMNVSTLELGDSALYLCVSGGSYEQYFGPGTRLTVT.

This sequence joins TRBV19 and TRBJ2-3; D is possibly TRBD2 (7 bases). The CDR3 is made up of 16 amino acids. Germline V CDR1 and CDR2: LNHDA, SQIVND (reference sequence). Trimming took 5 bases from V and 4 from J, leaving 19 bases between them. CDR3 sequence reads: CASSVRTARGADTQYF. The DNA for the CDR3 is TGTGCCAGTAGTGTCCGGACAGCCCGGGGGGCAGATACGCAGTATTTT.

This clonotype showed up just a few times. The J gene is TRBJ2-1, the V gene TRBV5-1; 7 bases match TRBD2. V lost 1 base to trimming and J lost 7 bases; unmatched junction nucleotides: 8. From germline, CDR1 is SGHRS and CDR2 YFSETQ. This CDR3 has 15 residues. The CDR3 region has the DNA TGCGCCAGCAGCTTGTGGGCGGGAGCAGGGAATGAGCAGTTCTTC. Translating gives CASSLWAGAGNEQFF. Together with reference TRBV5-1 and TRBJ2-1, the CDR3 gives the full variable domain: KAGVTQTPRYLIKTRGQQVTLSCSPISGHRSVSWYQQTPGQGLQFLFEYFSETQRNKGNFPGRFSGRQFSNSRSEMNVSTLELGDSALYLCASSLWAGAGNEQFFGPGTRLTVL.

V usage is TRBV27 and J usage is TRBJ1-2; D ambiguous. The ends were cut back, 6 bases at V and 3 bases at J, with 14 bases in the middle. The CDR3 length is 14 residues. Germline V gene data show CDR1 as MNHEY and CDR2 as SMNVEV (reference sequence). CDR3 amino acids: CASSRRADHYGYTF. The CDR3 bases are TGTGCCAGCAGCCGTCGCGCAGACCACTATGGCTACACCTTC.